This entry is about one T cell receptor (beta chain). The germline V gene encodes CDR1 SQVTM and CDR2 ANQGSEA. Trimming removed 1 base from V and 10 bases from J, with 13 bases in between. The CDR3 is 12 residues long. This sample is drawn from a study of T cell responses to AZD1222 COVID-19 vaccine. Sequencing used immunoSEQ multiplex PCR; TCRdb keeps in-frame clones, though not all of them. The table has fewer than 110,000 clones, roughly 91% seen once. This sequence originates from an adult in good health. The sample was peripheral blood, taken on day 0 of AZD1222 vaccination. The J gene is TRBJ1-2, the V gene TRBV29-1, with D possibly TRBD1 on 5 matching bases. This CDR3 reads CSVEGGAGAYTF. As DNA, the CDR3 is TGCAGCGTTGAAGGAGGGGCCGGTGCCTACACCTTC.